This paragraph covers one TCR beta chain sequence. This sample was included in a study of blood T cell repertoires in COVID-19. Study overall: Researchers got acute and convalescent COVID-19 samples from the United States, Italy and Spain. Sample material is recorded as cDNA or gDNA derived from T cells, B-cell-depleted T cells, or PBMCs.

V lost 6 bases and J lost 5, with 14 bases in between. The CDR3 runs 15 residues. Per germline, CDR1 MNHEY and CDR2 SVGAGI. Source study methods: Reference gene primer amplification in the assay estimated nucleated cell counts. Method: immunoSEQ multiplex PCR; TCRdb's copy keeps in-frame clones and lacks some. V and J calls and clone size follow that table, whereas D and trimming were derived from the DNA. The data contain around 260,000 clones, roughly 80% of them singletons. Cohort allocation depended upon clinical history that participants reported. The TCR was taken from a man under 40 with acute COVID-19. Specimen: PBMCs or T cells enriched from blood (not recorded which). The chain links TRBV6-5 to TRBJ1-6; a weak D match, TRBD1 (5 bases). CDR3 bases: TGTGCCAGCAGCCAGATATCAGGGAATAATTCACCCCTCCACTTT. This codes for CASSQISGNNSPLHF.